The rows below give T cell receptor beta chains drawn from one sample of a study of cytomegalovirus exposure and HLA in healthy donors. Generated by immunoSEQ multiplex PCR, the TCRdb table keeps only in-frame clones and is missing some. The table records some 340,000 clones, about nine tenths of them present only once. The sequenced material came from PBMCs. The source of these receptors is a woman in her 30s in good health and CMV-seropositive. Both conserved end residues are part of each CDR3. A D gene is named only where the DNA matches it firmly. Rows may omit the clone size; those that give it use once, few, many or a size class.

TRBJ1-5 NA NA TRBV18 TGTGCCAGCTCAGGAAATAGCAATCAGCCCCAGCATTTT CASSGNSNQPQHF
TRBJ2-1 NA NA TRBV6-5 TGTGCCAGCACCCGGGGTGGGTCCAATGAGCAGTTCTTC CASTRGGSNEQFF
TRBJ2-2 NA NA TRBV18 TGTGCCAGCTCATCGACACACGCGAACACCGGGGAGCTGTTTTTT CASSSTHANTGELFF
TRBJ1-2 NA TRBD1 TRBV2 TGTGCCAGCAGTACCGGGACAGGTGGCTACACCTTC CASSTGTGGYTF
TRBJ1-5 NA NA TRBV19 TGTGCCAGTAGTATAGGCGCCGTTCGTCGAGATCAGCCCCAGCATTTT CASSIGAVRRDQPQHF
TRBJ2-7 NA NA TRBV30 TGTGCCTGGGACAACACCTACGAGCAGTACTTC CAWDNTYEQYF
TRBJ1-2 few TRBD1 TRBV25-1 TGTGCCAGCAGTGAATGGGACAGGTCCTATGGCTACACCTTC CASSEWDRSYGYTF
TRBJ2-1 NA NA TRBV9 TGTGCCAGCAGCGTCCTGGGTGATGAGCAGTTCTTC CASSVLGDEQFF
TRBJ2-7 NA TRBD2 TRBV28 TGTGCCAGCAGTTCCAGACTAGCGAGGTACGAGCAGTACTTC CASSSRLARYEQYF
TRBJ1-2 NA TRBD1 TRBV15 TGTGCCACCAGCAGAGATAAGGGACAGGGCCTAATCTATGGCTACACCTTC CATSRDKGQGLIYGYTF
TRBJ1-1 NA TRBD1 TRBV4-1 TGCGCCAGCAGCCAAACGGGACAGGGAAAAGCTTTCTTT CASSQTGQGKAFF
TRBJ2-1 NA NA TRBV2 TGTGCCAGCGGAGGCCACAATGAGCAGTTCTTC CASGGHNEQFF
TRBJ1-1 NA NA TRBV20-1 TGCAGAGTTTCGATGAACACTGAAGCTTTCTTT CRVSMNTEAFF
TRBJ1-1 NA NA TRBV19 TGTGCCAGTATTAGTCGTGGGAACACTGAAGCTTTCTTT CASISRGNTEAFF
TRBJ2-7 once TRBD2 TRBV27 TGTGCCAGCAGTCCGATGACTAGCGGGAGGTACGAGCAGTACTTC CASSPMTSGRYEQYF
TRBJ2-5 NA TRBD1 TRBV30 TGTGCCTGGAGTGTAGGTGACAGGGATACCCAGTACTTC CAWSVGDRDTQYF
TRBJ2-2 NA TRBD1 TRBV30 TGTGCCTTAAAGGGGGGACAGGGGCCCACCGGGGAGCTGTTTTTT CALKGGQGPTGELFF
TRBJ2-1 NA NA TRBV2 TGTGCCAGCAGTACAGGGCCCTACAATGAGCAGTTCTTC CASSTGPYNEQFF
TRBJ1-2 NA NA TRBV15 TGTGCCACCAGCAGCCGGGACACCGGTCGTCGCTACACCTTC CATSSRDTGRRYTF
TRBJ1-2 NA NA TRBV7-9 TGTGCCAGCAGCTTAGCGGATACAGACCTGAACTATGGCTACACCTTC CASSLADTDLNYGYTF
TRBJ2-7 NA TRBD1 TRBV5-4 TGTGCCAGCAGCTTGGTGGACAGGGGACTCTACGAGCAGTACTTC CASSLVDRGLYEQYF
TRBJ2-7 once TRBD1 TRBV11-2 TGTGCCAGCAGCTTGGGGACAGGCTCCTACGAGCAGTACTTC CASSLGTGSYEQYF
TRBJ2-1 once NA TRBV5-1 TGCGCCAGCAGCTTACTAGCCCTAGGTGAGCAGTTCTTC CASSLLALGEQFF
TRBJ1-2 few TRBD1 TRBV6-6 TGTGCCAGCAGTTACTCGATGCAGGGGGTTGACTATGGCTACACCTTC CASSYSMQGVDYGYTF
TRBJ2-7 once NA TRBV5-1 TGCGCCAGCAGCTCGCCAGGGAGCTCCTACGAGCAGTACTTC CASSSPGSSYEQYF
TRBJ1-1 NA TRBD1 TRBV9 TGTGCCAGCAGCCTAGGGACAGGGGGCACTGAAGCTTTCTTT CASSLGTGGTEAFF
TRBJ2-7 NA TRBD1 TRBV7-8 TGTGCCAGCAGCTTAGGGACAGGGGGCGCGAAGGCCTACGAGCAGTACTTC CASSLGTGGAKAYEQYF
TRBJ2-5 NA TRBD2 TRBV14 TGTGCCAGCAGCAGACGACTAGCGGGGGTTATAGAGAAGCCCCAAGAGACCCAGTACTTC CASSRRLAGVIEKPQETQYF
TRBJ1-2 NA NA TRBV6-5 TGTGCCAGCAGTTACTCGCCCGGACATGGCTACACCTTC CASSYSPGHGYTF
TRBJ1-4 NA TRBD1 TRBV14 TGTGCCAGCAGCCACGCTGCAGGGGGCTTTGCTAATGAAAAACTGTTTTTT CASSHAAGGFANEKLFF
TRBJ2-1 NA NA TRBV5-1 TGCGCCAGCAGCCCAGAGCCCGCAGGGCAAGTCTGGCAGTTCTTC CASSPEPAGQVWQFF
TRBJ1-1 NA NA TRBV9 TGTGCCAGCAGCGTAGGACCCGACAGGAGGAACACTGAAGCTTTCTTT CASSVGPDRRNTEAFF
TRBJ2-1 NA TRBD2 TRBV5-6 TGTGCCAGCAGCTCGACTAGCGGGCGAGCCTCCTACAATGAGCAGTTCTTC CASSSTSGRASYNEQFF
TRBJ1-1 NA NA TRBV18 TGTGCCAGCTCGCTTCACCCCAGGAACACTGAAGCTTTCTTT CASSLHPRNTEAFF
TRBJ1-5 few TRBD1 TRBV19 TGTGCCAGTAGTATTCGACAGGGCCTAAGCAATCAGCCCCAGCATTTT CASSIRQGLSNQPQHF
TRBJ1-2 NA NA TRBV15 TGTGCCACCAGCTCCCCCCGGGACAAGATAAGCTACACCTTC CATSSPRDKISYTF